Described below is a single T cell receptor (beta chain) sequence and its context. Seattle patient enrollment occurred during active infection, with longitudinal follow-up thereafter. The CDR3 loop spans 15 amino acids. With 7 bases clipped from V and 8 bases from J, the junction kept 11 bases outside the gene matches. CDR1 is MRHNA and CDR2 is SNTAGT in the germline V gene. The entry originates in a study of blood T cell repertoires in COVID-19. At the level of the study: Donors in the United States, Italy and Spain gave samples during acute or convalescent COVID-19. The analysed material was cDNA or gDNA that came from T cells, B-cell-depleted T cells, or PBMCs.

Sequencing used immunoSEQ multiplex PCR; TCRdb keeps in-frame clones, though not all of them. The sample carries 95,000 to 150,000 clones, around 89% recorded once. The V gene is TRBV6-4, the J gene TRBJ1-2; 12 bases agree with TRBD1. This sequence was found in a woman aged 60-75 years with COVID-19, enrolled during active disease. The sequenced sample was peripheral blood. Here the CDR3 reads CASTPTGQGAGGYTF. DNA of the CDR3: TGTGCCAGCACTCCGACGGGACAGGGGGCAGGCGGCTACACCTTC.